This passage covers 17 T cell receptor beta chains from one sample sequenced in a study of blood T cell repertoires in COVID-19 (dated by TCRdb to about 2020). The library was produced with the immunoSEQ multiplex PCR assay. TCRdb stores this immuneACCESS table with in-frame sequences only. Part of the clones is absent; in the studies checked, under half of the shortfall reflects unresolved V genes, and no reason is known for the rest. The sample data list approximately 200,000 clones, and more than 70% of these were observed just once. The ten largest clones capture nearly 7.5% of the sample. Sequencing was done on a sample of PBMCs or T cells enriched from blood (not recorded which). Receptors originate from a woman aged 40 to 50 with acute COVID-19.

In DNA, the CDR3 is TGTGCCAGTAGCACTGGACAGCAGATTAATGAAAAACTGTTTTTT. It encodes CASSTGQQINEKLFF. This chain joins TRBV19 and TRBJ1-4; the D gene is possibly TRBD1 (6 bases). Germline V CDR1 and CDR2: LNHDA, SQIVND (reference sequence). Trimming cost V 6 bases and J 4 bases, with 15 bases left between them. The CDR3 length is 15 residues.

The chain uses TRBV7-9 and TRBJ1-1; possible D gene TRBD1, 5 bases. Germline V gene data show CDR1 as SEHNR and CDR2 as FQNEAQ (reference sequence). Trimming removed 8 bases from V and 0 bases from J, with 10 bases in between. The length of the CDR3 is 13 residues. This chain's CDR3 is CASLGLLNTEAFF. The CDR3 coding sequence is TGTGCCAGCTTGGGACTTTTGAACACTGAAGCTTTCTTT.

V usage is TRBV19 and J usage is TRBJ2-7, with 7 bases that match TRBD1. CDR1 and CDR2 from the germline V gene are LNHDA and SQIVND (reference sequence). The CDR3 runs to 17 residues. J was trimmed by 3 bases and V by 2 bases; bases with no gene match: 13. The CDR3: CASSIRRQGSIGYEQYF. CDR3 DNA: TGTGCCAGTAGTATAAGGAGACAGGGAAGTATTGGCTACGAGCAGTACTTC.

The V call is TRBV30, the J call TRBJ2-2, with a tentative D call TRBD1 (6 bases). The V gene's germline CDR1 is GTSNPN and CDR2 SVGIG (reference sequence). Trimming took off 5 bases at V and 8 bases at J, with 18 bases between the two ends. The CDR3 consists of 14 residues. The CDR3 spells CAWSQLGGGGELFF. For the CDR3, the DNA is TGTGCCTGGTCCCAACTAGGGGGTGGAGGGGAGCTGTTTTTT.

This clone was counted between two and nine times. CDR3 coding DNA: TGTGCCAGCAGTTACCCCAGGTTCGAGCAGTACTTC. This codes for CASSYPRFEQYF. This rearrangement joins TRBV6-6 to TRBJ2-7; D not certain. Germline V gives CDR1 MNHNY, CDR2 SVGAGI (reference sequence). Trimming shortened V by 2 bases and J by 6 bases, and 8 bases separated the two germline ends. The CDR3 is made up of 12 amino acids.

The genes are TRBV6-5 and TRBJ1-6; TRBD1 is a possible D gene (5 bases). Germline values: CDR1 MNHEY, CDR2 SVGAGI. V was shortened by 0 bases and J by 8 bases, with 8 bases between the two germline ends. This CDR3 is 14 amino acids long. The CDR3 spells CASSYSFRDSPLHF. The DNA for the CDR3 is TGTGCCAGCAGTTACTCGTTCAGGGATTCACCCCTCCACTTT.

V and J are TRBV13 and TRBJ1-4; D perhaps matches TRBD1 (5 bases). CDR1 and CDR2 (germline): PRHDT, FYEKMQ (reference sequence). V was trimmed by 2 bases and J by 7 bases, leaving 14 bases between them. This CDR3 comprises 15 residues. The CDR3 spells CASSLKSRAGEKLFF. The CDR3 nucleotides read TGTGCCAGCAGCTTAAAATCCAGGGCCGGTGAAAAACTGTTTTTT.

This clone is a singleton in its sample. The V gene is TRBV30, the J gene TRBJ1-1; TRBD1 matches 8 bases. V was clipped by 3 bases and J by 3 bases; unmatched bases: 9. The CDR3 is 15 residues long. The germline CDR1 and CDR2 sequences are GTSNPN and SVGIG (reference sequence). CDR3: CAWRSDRGGDTEAFF. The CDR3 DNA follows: TGTGCCTGGAGGTCTGACAGGGGAGGGGACACTGAAGCTTTCTTT. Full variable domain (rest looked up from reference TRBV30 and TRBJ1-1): SQTIHQWPATLVQPVGSPLSLECTVEGTSNPNLYWYRQAAGRGLQLLFYSVGIGQISSEVPQNLSASRPQDRQFILSSKKLLLSDSGFYLCAWRSDRGGDTEAFFGQGTRLTVV.

The CDR3 DNA is TGCGCCAGCAGCCAAACTATAGCGGGAGGCTCCACAGATACGCAGTATTTT. Its protein product is CASSQTIAGGSTDTQYF. The J gene is TRBJ2-3, the V gene TRBV4-1, with TRBD2 matching over 10 bases. This CDR3 region has 17 residues. CDR1 is MGHRA, CDR2 YSYEKL, per germline. V was clipped by 2 bases and J by 2 bases; unmatched bases: 7.

The CDR3 loop reads CASFRGHQPQHF. CDR3 nucleotides: TGTGCCAGCTTCAGGGGGCATCAGCCCCAGCATTTT. The chain recombines TRBV27 with TRBJ1-5, with 8 nucleotides matching TRBD1. V dropped 8 bases and J dropped 5; count of bases not matched to a gene: 2. The CDR3 extends over 12 amino acids. CDR1 MNHEY and CDR2 SMNVEV come from the germline V gene (reference sequence).

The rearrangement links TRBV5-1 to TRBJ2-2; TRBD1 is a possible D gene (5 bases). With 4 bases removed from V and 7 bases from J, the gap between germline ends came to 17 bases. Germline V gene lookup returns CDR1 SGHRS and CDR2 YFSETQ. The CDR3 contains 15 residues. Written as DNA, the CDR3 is TGCGCCAGCAGCATGAGGCAGGGTTACGACGGGGAGCTGTTTTTT. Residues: CASSMRQGYDGELFF.

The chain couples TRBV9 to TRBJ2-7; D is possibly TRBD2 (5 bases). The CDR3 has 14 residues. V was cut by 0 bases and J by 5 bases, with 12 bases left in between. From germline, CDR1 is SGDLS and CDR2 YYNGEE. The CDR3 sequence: CASSVGTMRDEQYF. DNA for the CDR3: TGTGCCAGCAGCGTAGGGACCATGAGGGACGAGCAGTACTTC.

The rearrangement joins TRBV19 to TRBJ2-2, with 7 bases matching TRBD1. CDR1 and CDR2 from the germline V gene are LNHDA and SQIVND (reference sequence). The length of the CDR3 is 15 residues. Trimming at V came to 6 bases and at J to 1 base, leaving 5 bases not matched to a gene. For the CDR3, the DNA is TGTGCCAGTAGCCTCCGGGACAGGAACACCGGGGAGCTGTTTTTT. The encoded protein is CASSLRDRNTGELFF.

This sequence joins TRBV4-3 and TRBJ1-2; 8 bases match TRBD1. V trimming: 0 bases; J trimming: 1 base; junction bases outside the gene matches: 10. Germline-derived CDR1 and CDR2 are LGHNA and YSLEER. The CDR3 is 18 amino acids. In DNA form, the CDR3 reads TGCGCCAGCAGCCAAGATTTAGTGGGGGACAGGATTAACTATGGCTACACCTTC. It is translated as CASSQDLVGDRINYGYTF.

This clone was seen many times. Here the CDR3 DNA reads TGTGCCAGTAGTCCGACAGGGGATGCGACTGAAGCTTTCTTT. Amino acid sequence: CASSPTGDATEAFF. The V gene is TRBV19, the J gene TRBJ1-1, with 8 bases lining up with TRBD1. Germline assignment: CDR1 LNHDA and CDR2 SQIVND (reference sequence). The CDR3 consists of 14 residues. V gave up 5 bases and J gave up 5 bases; unmatched junction bases: 7. The full variable domain, its missing parts supplied by reference TRBV19 and TRBJ1-1, is DGGITQSPKYLFRKEGQNVTLSCEQNLNHDAMYWYRQDPGQGLRLIYYSQIVNDFQKGDIAEGYSVSREKKESFPLTVTSAQKNPTAFYLCASSPTGDATEAFFGQGTRLTVV.

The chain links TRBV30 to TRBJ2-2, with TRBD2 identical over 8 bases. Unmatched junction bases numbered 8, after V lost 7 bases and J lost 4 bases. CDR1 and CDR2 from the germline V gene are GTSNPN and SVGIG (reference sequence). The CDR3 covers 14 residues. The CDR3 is CAFLKRELTGELFF. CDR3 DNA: TGTGCCTTCTTAAAGCGGGAGCTCACCGGGGAGCTGTTTTTT.

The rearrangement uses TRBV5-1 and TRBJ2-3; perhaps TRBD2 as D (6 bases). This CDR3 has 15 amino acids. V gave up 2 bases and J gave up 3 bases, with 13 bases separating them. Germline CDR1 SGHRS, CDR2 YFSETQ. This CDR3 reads CASSFQRVGTDTQYF. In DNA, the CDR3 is TGCGCCAGCAGCTTTCAGCGGGTGGGTACAGATACGCAGTATTTT. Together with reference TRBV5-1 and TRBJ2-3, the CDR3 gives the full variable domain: KAGVTQTPRYLIKTRGQQVTLSCSPISGHRSVSWYQQTPGQGLQFLFEYFSETQRNKGNFPGRFSGRQFSNSRSEMNVSTLELGDSALYLCASSFQRVGTDTQYFGPGTRLTVL.